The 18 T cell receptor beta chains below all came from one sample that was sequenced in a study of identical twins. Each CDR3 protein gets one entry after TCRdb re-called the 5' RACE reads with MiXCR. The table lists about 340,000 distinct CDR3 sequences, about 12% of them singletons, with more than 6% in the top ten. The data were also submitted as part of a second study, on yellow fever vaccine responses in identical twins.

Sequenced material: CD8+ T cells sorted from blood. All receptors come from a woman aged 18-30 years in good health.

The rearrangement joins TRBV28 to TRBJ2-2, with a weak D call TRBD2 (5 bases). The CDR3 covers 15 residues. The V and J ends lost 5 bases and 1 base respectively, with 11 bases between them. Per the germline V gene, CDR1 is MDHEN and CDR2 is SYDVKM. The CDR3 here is CASSTISGNTGELFF. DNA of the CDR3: TGTGCCAGCAGTACTATAAGCGGGAACACCGGGGAGCTGTTTTTT.

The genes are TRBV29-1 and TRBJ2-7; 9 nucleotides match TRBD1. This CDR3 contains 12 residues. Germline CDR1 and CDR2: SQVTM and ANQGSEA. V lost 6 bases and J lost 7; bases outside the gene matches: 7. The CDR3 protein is CSVTGGAGEQYF. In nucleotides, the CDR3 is TGCAGCGTAACAGGGGGCGCGGGGGAGCAGTACTTC.

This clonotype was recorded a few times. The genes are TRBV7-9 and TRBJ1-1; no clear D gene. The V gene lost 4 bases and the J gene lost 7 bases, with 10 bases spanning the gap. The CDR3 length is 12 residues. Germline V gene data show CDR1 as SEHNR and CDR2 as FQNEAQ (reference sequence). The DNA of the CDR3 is TGTGCCAGCAGCTCCTTGTCGGGTGAAGCTTTCTTT. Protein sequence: CASSSLSGEAFF.

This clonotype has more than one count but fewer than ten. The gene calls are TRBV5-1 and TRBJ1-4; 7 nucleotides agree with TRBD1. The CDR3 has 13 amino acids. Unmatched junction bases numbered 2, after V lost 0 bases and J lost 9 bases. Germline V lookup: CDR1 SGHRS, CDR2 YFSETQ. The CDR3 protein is CASSLGQGKKLFF. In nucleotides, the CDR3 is TGCGCCAGCAGCTTGGGACAGGGAAAAAAACTGTTTTTT.

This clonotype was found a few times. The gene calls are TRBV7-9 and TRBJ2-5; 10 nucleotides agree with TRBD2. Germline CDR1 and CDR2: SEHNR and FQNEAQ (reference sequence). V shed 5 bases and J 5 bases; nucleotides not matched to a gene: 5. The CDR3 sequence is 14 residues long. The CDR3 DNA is TGTGCCAGCAGCCACTCTAGCGGGAGTGAGACCCAGTACTTC. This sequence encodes CASSHSSGSETQYF.

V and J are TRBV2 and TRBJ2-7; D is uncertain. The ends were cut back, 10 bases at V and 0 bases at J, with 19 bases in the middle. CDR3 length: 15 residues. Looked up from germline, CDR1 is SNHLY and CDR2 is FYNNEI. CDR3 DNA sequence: TGTGCCATTTGGCGGATTGACTCTAGCTCCTACGAGCAGTACGTC. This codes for CAIWRIDSSSYEQYV.

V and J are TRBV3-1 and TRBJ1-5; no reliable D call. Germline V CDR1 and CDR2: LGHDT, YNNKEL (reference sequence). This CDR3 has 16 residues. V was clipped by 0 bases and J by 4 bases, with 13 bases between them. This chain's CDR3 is CASSQEWSGSNQPQHF. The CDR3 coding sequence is TGTGCCAGCAGCCAAGAGTGGTCGGGGAGTAATCAGCCCCAGCATTTT.

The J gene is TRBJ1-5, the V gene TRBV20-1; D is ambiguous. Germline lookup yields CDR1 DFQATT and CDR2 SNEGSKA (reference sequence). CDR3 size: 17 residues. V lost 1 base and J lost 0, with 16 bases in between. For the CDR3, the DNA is TGCAGTGCTAGAGGATGGGGAGCGGAAAATAGCAATCAGCCCCAGCATTTT. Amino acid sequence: CSARGWGAENSNQPQHF.

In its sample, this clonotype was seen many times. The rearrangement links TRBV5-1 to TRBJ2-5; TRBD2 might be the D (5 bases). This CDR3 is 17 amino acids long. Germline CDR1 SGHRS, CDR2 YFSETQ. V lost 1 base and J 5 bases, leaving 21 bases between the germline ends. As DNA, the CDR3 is TGCGCCAGCAGCTTGTACGGCGGAGAGGGATGGTCGGAGACCCAGTACTTC. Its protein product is CASSLYGGEGWSETQYF.

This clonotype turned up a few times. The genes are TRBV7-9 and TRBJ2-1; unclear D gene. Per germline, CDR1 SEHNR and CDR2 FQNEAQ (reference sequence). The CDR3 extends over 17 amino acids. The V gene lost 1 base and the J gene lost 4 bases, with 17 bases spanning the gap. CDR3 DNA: TGTGCCAGCAGCTTAGAAGGATGGGCGGCACCGTACAATGAGCAGTTCTTC. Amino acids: CASSLEGWAAPYNEQFF.

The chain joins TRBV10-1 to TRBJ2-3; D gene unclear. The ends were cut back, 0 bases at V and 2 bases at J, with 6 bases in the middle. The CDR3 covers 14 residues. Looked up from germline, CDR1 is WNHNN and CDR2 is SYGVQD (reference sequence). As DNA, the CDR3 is TGCGCCAGCAGTGAGTCGCGGCCCACAGATACGCAGTATTTT. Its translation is CASSESRPTDTQYF.

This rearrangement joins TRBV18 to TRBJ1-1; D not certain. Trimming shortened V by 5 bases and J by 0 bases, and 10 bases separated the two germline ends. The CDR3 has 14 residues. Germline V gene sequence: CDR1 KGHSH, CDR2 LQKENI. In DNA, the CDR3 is TGTGCCAGCTCATTCAGGCTCATGAACACTGAAGCTTTCTTT. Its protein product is CASSFRLMNTEAFF.

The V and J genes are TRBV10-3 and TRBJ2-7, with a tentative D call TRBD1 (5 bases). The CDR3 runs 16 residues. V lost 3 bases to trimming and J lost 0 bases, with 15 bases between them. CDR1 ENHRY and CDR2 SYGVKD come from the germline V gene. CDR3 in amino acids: CAISDRAGLLSYEQYV. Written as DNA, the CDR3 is TGTGCCATCAGTGACAGGGCAGGTCTACTCTCCTACGAGCAGTACGTC.

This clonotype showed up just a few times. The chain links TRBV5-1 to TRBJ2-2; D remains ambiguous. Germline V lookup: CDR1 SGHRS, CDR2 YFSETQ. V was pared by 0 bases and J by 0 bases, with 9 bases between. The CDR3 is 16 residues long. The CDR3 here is CASSLAYQPNTGELFF. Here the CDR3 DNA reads TGCGCCAGCAGCTTGGCCTATCAGCCGAACACCGGGGAGCTGTTTTTT.

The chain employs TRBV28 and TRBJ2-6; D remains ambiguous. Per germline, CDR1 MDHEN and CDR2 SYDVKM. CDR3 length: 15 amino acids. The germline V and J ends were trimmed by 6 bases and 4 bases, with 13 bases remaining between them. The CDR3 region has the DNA TGTGCCAGCAGCCTAGAAGGGATCGGGGCCAACGTCCTGACTTTC. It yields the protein CASSLEGIGANVLTF.

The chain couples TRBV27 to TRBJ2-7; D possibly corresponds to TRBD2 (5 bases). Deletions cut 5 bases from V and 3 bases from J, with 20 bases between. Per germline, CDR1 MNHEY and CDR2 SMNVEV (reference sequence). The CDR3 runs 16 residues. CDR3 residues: CASSPTPSRHVYEQYF. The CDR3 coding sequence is TGTGCCAGCAGTCCAACCCCTAGCCGTCACGTCTACGAGCAGTACTTC.

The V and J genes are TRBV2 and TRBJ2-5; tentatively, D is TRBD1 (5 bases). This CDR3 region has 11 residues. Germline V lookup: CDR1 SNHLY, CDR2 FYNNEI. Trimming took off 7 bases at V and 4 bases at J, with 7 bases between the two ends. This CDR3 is CASIRAETQYF. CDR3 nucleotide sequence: TGTGCCAGCATCAGGGCAGAGACCCAGTACTTC.

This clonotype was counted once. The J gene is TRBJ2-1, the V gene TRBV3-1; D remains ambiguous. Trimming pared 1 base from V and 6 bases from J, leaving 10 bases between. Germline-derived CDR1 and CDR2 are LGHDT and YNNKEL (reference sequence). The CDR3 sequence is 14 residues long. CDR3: CASSQAGPLNEQFF. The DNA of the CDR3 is TGTGCCAGCAGCCAAGCTGGACCCCTCAATGAGCAGTTCTTC.